These 19 T cell receptor beta chains originate from one sample sequenced in a study of beta chain features in type 1 diabetes. Expressed TCRB transcripts got sequenced, as all isolated RNA was reverse transcribed. The protocol was immunoSEQ multiplex PCR, while the TCRdb copy is restricted to in-frame clones and leaves out a portion. The data show about 620,000 clones, 15% to 19% seen once. The sample was naive CD4+ T cells from blood. Source of these receptors: a man in his late teens or twenties in good health.

The chain links TRBV7-2 to TRBJ2-7; D could derive from TRBD1 or TRBD2 (5 bases each). Germline CDR1 SGHTA, CDR2 FQGNSA. The CDR3 spans 14 residues. V lost 3 bases, J lost 0 bases, and 9 bases lay in between. The CDR3 is CASSFTGASYEQYF. In nucleotides, the CDR3 is TGTGCCAGCAGCTTTACCGGGGCCTCCTACGAGCAGTACTTC.

This clone was recorded a few times. This chain links TRBV29-1 with TRBJ2-5, with TRBD1 identical over 8 bases. The CDR3 extends over 13 amino acids. The germline CDR1 and CDR2 sequences are SQVTM and ANQGSEA. Trimming cost V 4 bases and J 5 bases; bases outside gene matches: 6. CDR3 loop: CSVGPGGPETQYF. DNA of the CDR3: TGCAGCGTTGGGCCAGGGGGCCCGGAGACCCAGTACTTC.

This rearrangement joins TRBV7-9 to TRBJ2-1, with unresolved D. Germline lookup yields CDR1 SEHNR and CDR2 FQNEAQ (reference sequence). V was trimmed by 6 bases and J by 7 bases, leaving 10 bases between them. This CDR3 has 12 amino acids. The DNA of the CDR3 is TGTGCCAGCAGTTCCGGGTGGAATGAGCAGTTCTTC. Its translation is CASSSGWNEQFF. Full variable domain (missing parts from reference TRBV7-9 and TRBJ2-1): DTGVSQNPRHKITKRGQNVTFRCDPISEHNRLYWYRQTLGQGPEFLTYFQNEAQLEKSRLLSDRFSAERPKGSFSTLEIQRTEQGDSAMYLCASSSGWNEQFFGPGTRLTVL.

The chain carries TRBV10-3 and TRBJ2-7, with D perhaps matching TRBD1 or TRBD2 (5 bases each). The V end was cut by 1 base, the J end by 0 bases, with 10 bases between. Germline V gives CDR1 ENHRY, CDR2 SYGVKD. The length of the CDR3 is 15 residues. CDR3 in amino acids: CAISEFPGTSYEQYF. In nucleotides, the CDR3 is TGTGCCATCAGTGAGTTCCCCGGGACCTCCTACGAGCAGTACTTC.

The rearrangement links TRBV9 to TRBJ2-3, with TRBD2 as a possible D gene (6 bases). Germline-derived CDR1 and CDR2 are SGDLS and YYNGEE. V gave up 3 bases and J gave up 7 bases, with 27 bases separating them. The length of the CDR3 is 18 residues. The DNA for the CDR3 is TGTGCCAGCAGCGGAAATTTTGGGGGTAGCGGAACATTAAATACGCAGTATTTT. Protein product: CASSGNFGGSGTLNTQYF.

V is TRBV2 and J is TRBJ1-5; D uncertain. Between the trimmed V and J ends, which lost 7 bases and 2 bases, there was a span of 15 bases. CDR3 length equals 15 residues. Germline loops: CDR1 SNHLY, CDR2 FYNNEI. In nucleotides, the CDR3 is TGTGCCAGCATGGGCCTACCGGACGGCAATCAGCCCCAGCATTTT. It yields the protein CASMGLPDGNQPQHF.

This clone came up once. The J gene is TRBJ1-1, the V gene TRBV7-9, with 7 bases fitting TRBD1. Germline V lookup: CDR1 SEHNR, CDR2 FQNEAQ (reference sequence). This CDR3 comprises 17 residues. With 0 bases clipped from V and 4 bases from J, the junction kept 11 bases outside the gene matches. The CDR3 bases are TGTGCCAGCAGCTTAGCGCAGGGGGACAGACGGCGCACTGAAGCTTTCTTT. This gives the protein CASSLAQGDRRRTEAFF.

The chain uses TRBV27 and TRBJ1-4; no clear D gene. V was shortened by 6 bases and J by 5 bases, with 16 bases between the two germline ends. This CDR3 region has 15 residues. Germline CDR1 reads MNHEY; CDR2 reads SMNVEV (reference sequence). CDR3 sequence: CASRRRTALNEKLFF. As DNA, the CDR3 is TGTGCCAGCAGAAGACGGACGGCACTCAATGAAAAACTGTTTTTT. Full variable domain (remainder filled in from reference TRBV27 and TRBJ1-4): EAQVTQNPRYLITVTGKKLTVTCSQNMNHEYMSWYRQDPGLGLRQIYYSMNVEVTDKGDVPEGYKVSRKEKRNFPLILESPSPNQTSLYFCASRRRTALNEKLFFGSGTQLSVL.

This clone was recorded a few times. This chain uses TRBV20-1 with TRBJ2-7; possible D gene TRBD1, 5 bases. This CDR3 has 11 amino acids. CDR1 is DFQATT, CDR2 SNEGSKA, per germline (reference sequence). Trimming took off 4 bases at V and 3 bases at J, with 7 bases between the two ends. The CDR3 DNA sequence: TGCAGTGCTAAAGACAGCTACGAGCAGTACTTC. Translated: CSAKDSYEQYF.

This clone was recorded a few times. The genes are TRBV10-3 and TRBJ1-2; tentative D call: TRBD1 (6 bases). Germline V CDR1 and CDR2: ENHRY, SYGVKD. The V end lost 5 bases, the J end lost 9 bases, and 7 bases lay between the germline ends. The CDR3 sequence is 10 residues long. This chain's CDR3 is CAISQGSYTF. In nucleotides, the CDR3 is TGTGCCATCAGTCAGGGGAGCTACACCTTC.

The chain is built from TRBV28 and TRBJ1-5; unclear D gene. The CDR3 is 11 residues long. Germline lookup yields CDR1 MDHEN and CDR2 SYDVKM. The V and J ends lost 6 bases and 3 bases respectively, with 3 bases between them. The CDR3 sequence: CASSVNQPQHF. CDR3 sequence (DNA): TGTGCCAGCAGCGTCAATCAGCCCCAGCATTTT. Full variable domain (remainder filled in from reference TRBV28 and TRBJ1-5): DVKVTQSSRYLVKRTGEKVFLECVQDMDHENMFWYRQDPGLGLRLIYFSYDVKMKEKGDIPEGYSVSREKKERFSLILESASTNQTSMYLCASSVNQPQHFGDGTRLSIL.

The genes are TRBV6-1 and TRBJ2-1; D not resolved. The CDR3 is 11 residues long. Germline V gene sequence: CDR1 MNHNS, CDR2 SASEGT. The V and J ends lost 8 bases and 9 bases respectively, with 11 bases between them. CDR3 coding DNA: TGTGCCAGCGGGTGGGGATTTGAGCAGTTCTTC. It is translated as CASGWGFEQFF.

This clone was observed a few times. This rearrangement joins TRBV20-1 to TRBJ2-7; D remains ambiguous. The V end was cut by 4 bases, the J end by 10 bases, with 11 bases between. Germline loops: CDR1 DFQATT, CDR2 SNEGSKA (reference sequence). CDR3 length: 10 amino acids. CDR3 sequence (DNA): TGCAGTGCTACTAAGGTTGGACAGTACTTC. It is translated as CSATKVGQYF.

The chain joins TRBV4-1 to TRBJ1-2; 9 bases are shared with TRBD1. The ends lost 2 bases at V and 0 bases at J; junction bases unmatched: 10. Germline V CDR1 and CDR2: MGHRA, YSYEKL. This CDR3 is 18 amino acids long. The CDR3 loop reads CASSQLNRGLGSNYGYTF. The CDR3 DNA sequence: TGCGCCAGCAGCCAACTCAACAGGGGGCTCGGTTCTAACTATGGCTACACCTTC.

Notes on this clone: At one of its ends the junction is not consistent with the germline gene, which may arise from a read error. This rearrangement joins TRBV2 to TRBJ1-1, with D perhaps matching TRBD1 (6 bases). Germline lookup yields CDR1 SNHLY and CDR2 FYNNEI. The CDR3 contains 16 residues. DNA of the CDR3: TGTGCCATCAGTGGGGGAGGGGGTCTTATGAACACTGAAGCTTTCTTT. This codes for CAISGGGGLMNTEAFF.

This chain connects TRBV30 to TRBJ2-5; 8 positions match TRBD2. J lost 2 bases, V lost 7 bases, and 6 bases had no gene match. There are 13 residues in the CDR3. Germline values: CDR1 GTSNPN, CDR2 SVGIG (reference sequence). The CDR3 bases are TGTGCCTCCACGTCGGGGGGGCAAGAGACCCAGTACTTC. It translates to CASTSGGQETQYF.

The rearrangement joins TRBV5-4 to TRBJ1-5, with 8 positions matching TRBD1. In germline, CDR1 is SGHNT, CDR2 YYREEE (reference sequence). The CDR3 contains 15 residues. The trim removed 4 bases at V and 5 bases at J, leaving 8 bases unmatched. CDR3 sequence reads: CASSQMDREDQPQHF. The CDR3 DNA reads TGTGCCAGCAGCCAAATGGACAGGGAGGATCAGCCCCAGCATTTT.

A few counts support this clone. This chain connects TRBV5-4 to TRBJ2-7; D may be TRBD2 (6 bases). This CDR3 spans 15 amino acids. CDR1 and CDR2 (germline): SGHNT, YYREEE (reference sequence). V dropped 0 bases and J dropped 5 bases, with 15 bases sitting between them. CDR3 loop: CASSLESGGWNEQYF. The CDR3 DNA reads as TGTGCCAGCAGCTTGGAGTCAGGAGGGTGGAACGAGCAGTACTTC.

This chain joins TRBV7-9 and TRBJ1-6, with TRBD1 matching over 7 bases. Germline V gives CDR1 SEHNR, CDR2 FQNEAQ (reference sequence). CDR3 size: 17 residues. Trimming removed 3 bases from V and 4 bases from J; junction bases left unmatched: 9. CDR3 DNA sequence: TGTGCCAGCAGCTTCGGTGTGGGACAGTCTTATAATTCACCCCTCCACTTT. Translated, it gives CASSFGVGQSYNSPLHF.